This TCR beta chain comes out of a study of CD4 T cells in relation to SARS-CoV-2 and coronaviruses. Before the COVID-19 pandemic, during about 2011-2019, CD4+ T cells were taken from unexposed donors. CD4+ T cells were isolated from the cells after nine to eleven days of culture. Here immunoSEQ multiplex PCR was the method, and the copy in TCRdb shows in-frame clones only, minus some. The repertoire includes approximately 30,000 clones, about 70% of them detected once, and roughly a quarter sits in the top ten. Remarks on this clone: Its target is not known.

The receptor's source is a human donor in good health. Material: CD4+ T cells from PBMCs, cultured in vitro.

The CDR3 loop reads CAISESEGSYTF. The CDR3 DNA reads as TGTGCCATCAGTGAGTCTGAGGGTAGCTACACCTTC. The chain recombines TRBV10-3 with TRBJ1-2; the D is unclear. Trimming left V 0 bases short and J 9 bases short, with 8 bases between. Germline V gene sequence: CDR1 ENHRY, CDR2 SYGVKD. The CDR3 spans 12 residues.